The clone carrying this T cell receptor beta chain has a handful of counts. Its specificity is not known. Sequencing used immunoSEQ multiplex PCR; TCRdb keeps in-frame clones, though not all of them. The profile covers about 33,000 clones, none occurring a single time. The germline V gene has CDR1 SGHVS and CDR2 FQNEAQ. The CDR3 contains 15 residues. J gave up 5 bases and V 6 bases, and 11 bases lay outside the gene matches. The data belong to a study of T cells after posttransplantation cyclophosphamide. General study findings and limits: Later post-transplant blood repertoires were often dominated by donor CD8+ memory clones. TRB clonality was highly associated with recipient CMV seropositivity and reactivation.

The chain is built from TRBV7-8 and TRBJ1-1; 8 bases line up with TRBD1. This TCR derives from a girl between 10 and 17 years old in good health, CMV-negative, and a related stem cell transplant donor. The sequenced sample was PBMCs. DNA of the CDR3: TGTGCCAGCAGGCAGGACAGGGTTTTGCGGACTGAAGCTTTCTTT. Protein product: CASRQDRVLRTEAFF.